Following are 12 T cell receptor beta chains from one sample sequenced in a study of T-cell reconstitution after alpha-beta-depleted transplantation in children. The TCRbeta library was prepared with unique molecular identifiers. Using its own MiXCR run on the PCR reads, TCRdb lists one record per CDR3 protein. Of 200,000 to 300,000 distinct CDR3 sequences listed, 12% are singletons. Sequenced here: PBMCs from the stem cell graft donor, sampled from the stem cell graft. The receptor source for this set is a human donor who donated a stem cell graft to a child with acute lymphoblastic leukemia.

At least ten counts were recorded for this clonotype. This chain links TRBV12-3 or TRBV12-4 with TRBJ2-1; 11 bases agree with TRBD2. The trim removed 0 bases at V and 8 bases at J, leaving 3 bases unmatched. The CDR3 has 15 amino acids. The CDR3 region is CASSLALAGGDEQFF. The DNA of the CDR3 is TGTGCCAGCAGTTTAGCCCTAGCGGGAGGCGATGAGCAGTTCTTC.

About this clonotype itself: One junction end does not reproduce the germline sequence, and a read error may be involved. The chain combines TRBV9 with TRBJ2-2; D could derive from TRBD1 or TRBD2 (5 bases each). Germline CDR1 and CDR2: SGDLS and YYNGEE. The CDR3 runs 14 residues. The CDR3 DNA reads TGTGCCAGCAGCCCCCAACAGGTTACCGGGGAGCTGATTTTT. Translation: CASSPQQVTGELIF.

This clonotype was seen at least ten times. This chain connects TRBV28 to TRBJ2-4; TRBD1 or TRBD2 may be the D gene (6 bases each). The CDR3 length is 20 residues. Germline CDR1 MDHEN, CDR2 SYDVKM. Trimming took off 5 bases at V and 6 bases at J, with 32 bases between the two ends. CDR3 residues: CASSAGKFPEGVAIRNIQYF. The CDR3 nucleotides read TGTGCCAGCAGTGCGGGAAAGTTTCCGGAGGGGGTGGCAATCCGAAACATTCAGTACTTC. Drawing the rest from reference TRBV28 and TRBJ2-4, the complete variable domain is DVKVTQSSRYLVKRTGEKVFLECVQDMDHENMFWYRQDPGLGLRLIYFSYDVKMKEKGDIPEGYSVSREKKERFSLILESASTNQTSMYLCASSAGKFPEGVAIRNIQYFGAGTRLSVL.

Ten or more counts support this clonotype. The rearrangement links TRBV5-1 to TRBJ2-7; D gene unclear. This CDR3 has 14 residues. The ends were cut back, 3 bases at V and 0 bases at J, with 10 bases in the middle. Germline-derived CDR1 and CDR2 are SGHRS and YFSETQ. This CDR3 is CASSSQDASYEQYF. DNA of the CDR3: TGCGCCAGCAGCTCCCAAGATGCCTCCTACGAGCAGTACTTC.

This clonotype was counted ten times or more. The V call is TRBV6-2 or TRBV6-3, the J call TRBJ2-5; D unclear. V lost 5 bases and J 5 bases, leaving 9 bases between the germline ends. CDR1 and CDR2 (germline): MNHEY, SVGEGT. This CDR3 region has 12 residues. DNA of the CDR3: TGTGCCAGCAGTAAACCCCGGGAGACCCAGTACTTC. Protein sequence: CASSKPRETQYF.

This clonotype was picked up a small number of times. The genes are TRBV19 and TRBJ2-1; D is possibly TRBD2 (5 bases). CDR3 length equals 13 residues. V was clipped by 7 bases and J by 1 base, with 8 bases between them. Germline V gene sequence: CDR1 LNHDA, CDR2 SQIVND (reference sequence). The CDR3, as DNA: TGTGCCAGTACCACGGGGTCCTACAATGAGCAGTTCTTC. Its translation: CASTTGSYNEQFF.

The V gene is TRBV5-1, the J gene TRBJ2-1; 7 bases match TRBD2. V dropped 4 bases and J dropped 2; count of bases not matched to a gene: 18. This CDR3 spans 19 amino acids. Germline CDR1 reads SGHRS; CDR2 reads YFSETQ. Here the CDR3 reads CASSALAGDSGVAYNEQFF. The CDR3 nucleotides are TGCGCCAGCAGCGCCCTGGCGGGAGACTCCGGAGTCGCCTACAATGAGCAGTTCTTC.

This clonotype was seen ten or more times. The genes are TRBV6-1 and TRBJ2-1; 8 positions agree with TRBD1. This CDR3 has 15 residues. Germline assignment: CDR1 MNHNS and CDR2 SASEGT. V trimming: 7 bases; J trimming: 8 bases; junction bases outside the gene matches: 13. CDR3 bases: TGTGCCAGCATGGAAGAGACAGGGGCAATCGATGAGCAGTTCTTC. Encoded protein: CASMEETGAIDEQFF.

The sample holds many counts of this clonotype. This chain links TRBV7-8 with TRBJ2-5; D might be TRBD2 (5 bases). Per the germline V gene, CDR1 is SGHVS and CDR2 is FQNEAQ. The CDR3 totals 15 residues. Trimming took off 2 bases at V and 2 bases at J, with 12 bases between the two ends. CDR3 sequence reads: CASSLRRRAQETQYF. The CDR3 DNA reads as TGTGCCAGCAGCTTACGCCGGCGGGCTCAAGAGACCCAGTACTTC.

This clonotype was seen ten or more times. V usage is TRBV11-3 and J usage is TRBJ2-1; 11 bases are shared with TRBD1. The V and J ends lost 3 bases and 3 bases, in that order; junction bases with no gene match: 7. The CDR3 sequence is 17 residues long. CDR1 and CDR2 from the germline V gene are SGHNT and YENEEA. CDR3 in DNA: TGTGCCAGCAGCTTGGAGAGGACAGGGGGCAACTACAATGAGCAGTTCTTC. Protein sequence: CASSLERTGGNYNEQFF.

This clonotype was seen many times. CDR3 in amino acids: CSGQGPNTGELFF. The CDR3 DNA reads as TGCAGCGGTCAGGGACCGAACACCGGGGAGCTGTTTTTT. The chain uses TRBV20-1 and TRBJ2-2; D is perhaps TRBD1 or TRBD2 (5 bases each). CDR3 length equals 13 residues. Germline V gene data show CDR1 as DFQATT and CDR2 as SNEGSKA (reference sequence).

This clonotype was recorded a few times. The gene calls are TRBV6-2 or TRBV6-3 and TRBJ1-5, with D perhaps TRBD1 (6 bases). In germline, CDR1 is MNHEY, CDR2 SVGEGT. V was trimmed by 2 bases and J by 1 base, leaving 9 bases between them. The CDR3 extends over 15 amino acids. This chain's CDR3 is CASSYLGQSNQPQHF. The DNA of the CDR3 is TGTGCCAGCAGTTACCTGGGACAAAGCAATCAGCCCCAGCATTTT.